Here is one T cell receptor (beta chain) with its context. This sample is part of a study of cytomegalovirus exposure and HLA in healthy donors. Primers: 60 Vbeta forward and 13 Jbeta reverse. Sequenced by immunoSEQ multiplex PCR; TCRdb stores in-frame clones only, minus some. Of some 130,000 clones listed, roughly 80% are singletons. The sequence came from a man in his thirties or forties in good health and CMV-seronegative. The sequenced material came from PBMCs.

The CDR3 coding sequence is TGTGCCAGCAGCCGGCGGGAGGTCTACAATGAGCAGTTCTTC. It specifies CASSRREVYNEQFF. The chain combines TRBV2 with TRBJ2-1; 8 bases map to TRBD2. This CDR3 has 14 amino acids. The V gene end was trimmed by 6 bases and the J gene end by 3 bases; junction bases not matched to a gene: 4. Germline V gives CDR1 SNHLY, CDR2 FYNNEI.